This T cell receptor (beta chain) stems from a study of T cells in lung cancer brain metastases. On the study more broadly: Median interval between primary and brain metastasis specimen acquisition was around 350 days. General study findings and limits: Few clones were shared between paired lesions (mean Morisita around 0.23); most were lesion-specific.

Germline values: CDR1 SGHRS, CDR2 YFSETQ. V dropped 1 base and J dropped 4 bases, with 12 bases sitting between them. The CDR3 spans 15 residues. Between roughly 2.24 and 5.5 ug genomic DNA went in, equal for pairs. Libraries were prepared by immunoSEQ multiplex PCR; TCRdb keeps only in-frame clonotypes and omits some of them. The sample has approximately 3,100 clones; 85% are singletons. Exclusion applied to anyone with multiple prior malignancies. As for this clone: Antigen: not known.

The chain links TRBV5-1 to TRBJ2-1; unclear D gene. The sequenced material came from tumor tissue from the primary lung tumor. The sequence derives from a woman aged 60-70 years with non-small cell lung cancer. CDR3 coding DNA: TGCGCCAGCAGCTTGAGCGAGAGTACTTACAATGAGCAGTTCTTC. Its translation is CASSLSESTYNEQFF.